This TCR beta chain was captured by sequencing in a study of cytomegalovirus exposure and HLA in healthy donors. Study-wide results and limits: Rare sequences made up most TCRs, while some public TCRs were found in many donors. More clonal expansion characterized HLA-associated TCR beta chains than equally common others in a later analysis. Excluded: some indistinguishable V segments such as TRBV6-2 and TRBV6-3.

The CDR3 covers 18 residues. Trimming removed 1 base from V and 0 bases from J, with 16 bases in between. The germline V gene encodes CDR1 SGHRS and CDR2 YFSETQ. This clone was detected only once. Its target is not known. PCR was performed using 60 Vbeta and 13 Jbeta primers. Only in-frame clones appear in the TCRdb table, and some are missing; sequencing was by immunoSEQ multiplex PCR. The table lists hundreds of thousands of clones, approximately 82% of them singletons, with roughly 0.58% in the top ten. Material: PBMCs. The chain has TRBV5-1 and TRBJ2-2; D is perhaps TRBD1 (6 bases). The source is a woman between 40 and 55 years old in good health and CMV-seronegative. The CDR3 loop reads CASSLTFQDSSNTGELFF. The CDR3 DNA sequence: TGCGCCAGCAGCTTGACCTTTCAGGACAGTTCGAACACCGGGGAGCTGTTTTTT.